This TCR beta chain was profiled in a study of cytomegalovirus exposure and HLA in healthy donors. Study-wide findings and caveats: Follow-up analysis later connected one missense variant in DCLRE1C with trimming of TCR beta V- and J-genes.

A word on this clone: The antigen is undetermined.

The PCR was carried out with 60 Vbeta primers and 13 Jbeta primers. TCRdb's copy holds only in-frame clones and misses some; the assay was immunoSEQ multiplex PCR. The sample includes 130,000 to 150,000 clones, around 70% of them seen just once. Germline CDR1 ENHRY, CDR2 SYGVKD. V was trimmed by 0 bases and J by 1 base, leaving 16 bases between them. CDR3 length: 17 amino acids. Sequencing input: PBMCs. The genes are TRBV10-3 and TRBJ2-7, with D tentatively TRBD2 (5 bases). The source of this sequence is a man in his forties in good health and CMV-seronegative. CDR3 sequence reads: CAISESNRHGVSYEQYF. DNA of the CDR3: TGTGCCATCAGTGAGTCGAATAGGCACGGGGTATCCTACGAGCAGTACTTC.